What follows are 25 T cell receptor beta chains derived from one specimen sequenced in a study of blood T cell repertoires in COVID-19 (dated by TCRdb to 2018 to 2020). The receptor library was made with the immunoSEQ multiplex PCR assay. In its TCRdb copy, this immuneACCESS table keeps in-frame sequences only and misses some clones. Where compared with another copy, unresolved V genes explain less than half of these, and the others have no known cause. For this sample the table gives 47,000 or so clones, of which around 81% were detected only once. Jointly, the top ten make up 20% to 25% of the sample. The specimen was peripheral blood. These receptors were obtained from a woman older than 75 with COVID-19, enrolled during active disease.

The V and J genes are TRBV6-5 and TRBJ2-5; TRBD2 agrees at 16 bases. Germline assignment: CDR1 MNHEY and CDR2 SVGAGI. The CDR3 runs 15 residues. After removal of 4 bases from V and 5 bases from J, the junction contained 1 base not matched to a gene. The CDR3 protein is CASSSGLAGGETQYF. CDR3 coding DNA: TGTGCCAGCAGTTCGGGACTAGCGGGAGGGGAGACCCAGTACTTC.

V is TRBV6-1 and J is TRBJ2-2; D remains ambiguous. This CDR3 region has 14 residues. V was cut by 3 bases and J by 4 bases, with 9 bases left in between. Germline CDR1 MNHNS, CDR2 SASEGT. The CDR3 nucleotides are TGTGCCAGCAGTGAGGGTCGGGTCACCGGGGAGCTGTTTTTT. Its protein is CASSEGRVTGELFF.

V gene TRBV10-3 combines with J gene TRBJ1-5; D gene ambiguous. Trimming pared 4 bases from V and 5 bases from J, leaving 6 bases between. Germline CDR1 and CDR2: ENHRY and SYGVKD. The CDR3 is 12 amino acids. CDR3 DNA sequence: TGTGCCATCAGTGCGGAGGATCAGCCCCAGCATTTT. Translating it yields CAISAEDQPQHF.

J is TRBJ2-1 and V is TRBV5-1; D is possibly TRBD1 (6 bases). The V gene lost 4 bases and the J gene lost 4 bases, with 18 bases spanning the gap. CDR1 and CDR2 from the germline V gene are SGHRS and YFSETQ. The CDR3 spans 16 residues. CDR3 nucleotide sequence: TGCGCCAGCAGCCTAACAGGGAATGGGGCTTACAATGAGCAGTTCTTC. Translation: CASSLTGNGAYNEQFF.

The J gene is TRBJ2-1, the V gene TRBV11-3; 10 bases align to TRBD1. Germline CDR1 SGHNT, CDR2 YENEEA. The CDR3 loop spans 20 amino acids. Trimming took 3 bases from V and 6 from J; bases not matched to a gene: 20. Here the CDR3 DNA reads TGTGCCAGCAGCTTGGGGACTTCGTCTCGACAGGGGGCCCTGGGCAATGAGCAGTTCTTC. Translating gives CASSLGTSSRQGALGNEQFF.

This clone was seen a single time. V is TRBV30 and J is TRBJ2-7; 10 bases line up with TRBD1. Germline V gene lookup returns CDR1 GTSNPN and CDR2 SVGIG (reference sequence). The CDR3 extends over 15 amino acids. With 1 base clipped from V and 4 bases from J, the junction kept 7 bases outside the gene matches. The CDR3 DNA reads as TGTGCCTGGAGTGCCCAGACAGGGGGCGCGTACGAGCAGTACTTC. Its protein product is CAWSAQTGGAYEQYF.

The chain couples TRBV11-2 to TRBJ1-6; no reliable D call. Trimming stripped 3 bases from V and 0 bases from J, with 9 bases between. CDR1 is SGHAT, CDR2 FQNNGV, per germline. The CDR3 runs to 16 residues. The DNA for the CDR3 is TGTGCCAGCAGCTTTGAGGTTAGCTCCTATAATTCACCCCTCCACTTT. Its protein product is CASSFEVSSYNSPLHF.

The CDR3 nucleotides are TGTGCCAGCAGCAGAGTACCGGGACTAGAGCAAGAGACCCAGTACTTC. This translates into CASSRVPGLEQETQYF. The chain is built from TRBV7-6 and TRBJ2-5; TRBD2 agrees at 8 bases. The V and J ends lost 5 bases and 2 bases, in that order; junction bases with no gene match: 10. The CDR3 covers 16 residues. Germline loops: CDR1 SGHVS, CDR2 FNYEAQ.

This chain links TRBV18 with TRBJ2-1; no reliable D call. V was clipped by 0 bases and J by 0 bases, with 3 bases between them. The CDR3 runs to 14 residues. Germline V gene data show CDR1 as KGHSH and CDR2 as LQKENI. The CDR3 DNA reads TGTGCCAGCTCACCACCTAGCTCCTACAATGAGCAGTTCTTC. Its translation is CASSPPSSYNEQFF.

The chain carries TRBV5-4 and TRBJ1-1, with TRBD1 matching 8 bases. Germline-derived CDR1 and CDR2 are SGHNT and YYREEE (reference sequence). The CDR3 spans 16 residues. The CDR3 protein is CAITKQGGASNTEAFF. The DNA for the CDR3 is TGTGCGATTACGAAACAGGGGGGGGCCTCGAACACTGAAGCTTTCTTT.

CDR3 sequence (DNA): TGTGCCAGCAGTCTTTCCGGGGGGATCTCCTACGAGCAGTACTTC. This encodes CASSLSGGISYEQYF. This chain joins TRBV6-5 and TRBJ2-7, with 7 bases identical to TRBD2. V lost 5 bases and J lost 0; bases outside the gene matches: 7. CDR1 MNHEY and CDR2 SVGAGI come from the germline V gene. The CDR3 runs to 15 residues.

This clone occurred many times. In nucleotides, the CDR3 is TGTGCCAGCAGCCAATATGGAGGGAACACCGGGGAGCTGTTTTTT. Translation gives CASSQYGGNTGELFF. This chain connects TRBV14 to TRBJ2-2, with D tentatively TRBD2 (5 bases). CDR1 and CDR2 (germline): SGHDN, FVKESK. Trimming took off 2 bases at V and 1 base at J, with 8 bases between the two ends. This CDR3 region has 15 residues.

V gene TRBV3-1 (or the pseudogene TRBV3-2) combines with J gene TRBJ1-4; a possible D gene is TRBD1 (6 bases). The CDR3 is made up of 16 amino acids. Germline CDR1 reads LGHDT; CDR2 reads YNNKEL (reference sequence). Trimming took off 4 bases at V and 0 bases at J, with 12 bases between the two ends. In nucleotides, the CDR3 is TGTGCCAGCAGCCCCACGACAGGCGCAACTAATGAAAAACTGTTTTTT. Its translation is CASSPTTGATNEKLFF.

The rearrangement joins TRBV18 to TRBJ1-3; possibly TRBD1 for D (5 bases). CDR1 KGHSH and CDR2 LQKENI come from the germline V gene. There are 17 residues in the CDR3. The V gene lost 0 bases and the J gene lost 3 bases, with 15 bases spanning the gap. Here the CDR3 reads CASSPPGTLRDGNTIYF. CDR3 in DNA: TGTGCCAGCTCACCACCGGGGACTCTCAGGGATGGAAACACCATATATTTT. Full variable domain (rest looked up from reference TRBV18 and TRBJ1-3): NAGVMQNPRHLVRRRGQEARLRCSPMKGHSHVYWYRQLPEEGLKFMVYLQKENIIDESGMPKERFSAEFPKEGPSILRIQQVVRGDSAAYFCASSPPGTLRDGNTIYFGEGSWLTVV.

This chain joins TRBV28 and TRBJ2-4; the D gene is possibly TRBD1 (6 bases). Germline V CDR1 and CDR2: MDHEN, SYDVKM. Trimming removed 4 bases from V and 0 bases from J, with 19 bases in between. The CDR3 runs 18 residues. The CDR3 region is CASSYGTPVLRAKNIQYF. Written as DNA, the CDR3 is TGTGCCAGCAGTTACGGGACACCTGTTTTGCGAGCCAAAAACATTCAGTACTTC.

This clone appeared once. This chain uses TRBV18 with TRBJ1-5; D is ambiguous. The CDR3 totals 13 residues. Germline V gene sequence: CDR1 KGHSH, CDR2 LQKENI. V lost 4 bases and J 7 bases, leaving 11 bases between the germline ends. CDR3 DNA: TGTGCCAGCTCACAGGGCGGAGGCCAGCCCCAGCATTTT. Its translation is CASSQGGGQPQHF. Supplemented by reference TRBV18 and TRBJ1-5, the full variable domain reads NAGVMQNPRHLVRRRGQEARLRCSPMKGHSHVYWYRQLPEEGLKFMVYLQKENIIDESGMPKERFSAEFPKEGPSILRIQQVVRGDSAAYFCASSQGGGQPQHFGDGTRLSIL.

The J gene is TRBJ2-7, the V gene TRBV29-1; D perhaps matches TRBD2 (6 bases). Germline V CDR1 and CDR2: SQVTM, ANQGSEA. The CDR3 contains 13 residues. V was clipped by 6 bases and J by 5 bases, with 17 bases between them. Here the CDR3 reads CSVGTAHLNEQYF. CDR3 bases: TGCAGCGTAGGGACTGCCCACTTGAACGAGCAGTACTTC.

The V and J genes are TRBV14 and TRBJ2-6; D is perhaps TRBD1 (6 bases). Germline V lookup: CDR1 SGHDN, CDR2 FVKESK. This CDR3 has 19 amino acids. V lost 4 bases and J 0 bases, leaving 19 bases between the germline ends. This chain's CDR3 is CASSPQLGQTISGANVLTF. As DNA, the CDR3 is TGTGCCAGCAGCCCCCAACTTGGACAGACGATCTCTGGGGCCAACGTCCTGACTTTC.

This rearrangement joins TRBV6-6 to TRBJ1-4; possibly TRBD1 for D (5 bases). This CDR3 comprises 14 residues. The ends were cut back, 8 bases at V and 5 bases at J, with 15 bases in the middle. CDR1 is MNHNY and CDR2 is SVGAGI in the germline V gene (reference sequence). The CDR3 here is CASLVSGANEKLFF. The CDR3 DNA reads as TGTGCCAGCTTGGTGAGCGGGGCCAATGAAAAACTGTTTTTT.

V and J are TRBV5-1 and TRBJ2-7; TRBD2 agrees at 8 bases. Germline CDR1 and CDR2: SGHRS and YFSETQ. V gave up 2 bases and J gave up 0 bases; unmatched junction bases: 10. This CDR3 is built from 17 residues. The DNA of the CDR3 is TGCGCCAGCAGCTTACTCACTAGCGGCAGGAGCTCCTACGAGCAGTACTTC. Protein product: CASSLLTSGRSSYEQYF.

The chain carries TRBV11-2 and TRBJ2-7; 8 bases map to TRBD2. The trim removed 5 bases at V and 0 bases at J, leaving 6 bases unmatched. Germline lookup yields CDR1 SGHAT and CDR2 FQNNGV. The CDR3 consists of 15 residues. CDR3 coding DNA: TGTGCCAGCAGCCCCACTAGCGGAGGCTCCTACGAGCAGTACTTC. This sequence encodes CASSPTSGGSYEQYF.

This chain connects TRBV7-8 to TRBJ1-5; D is uncertain. Germline V gene lookup returns CDR1 SGHVS and CDR2 FQNEAQ. The CDR3 has 14 amino acids. The germline V and J ends were trimmed by 2 bases and 3 bases, with 8 bases remaining between them. The CDR3 loop is CASSLSIPNQPQHF. The CDR3 coding sequence is TGTGCCAGCAGCTTAAGCATACCCAATCAGCCCCAGCATTTT.

The chain links TRBV11-2 to TRBJ1-5; 12 bases are a match to TRBD1. Germline V lookup: CDR1 SGHAT, CDR2 FQNNGV. J was trimmed by 4 bases and V by 6 bases; bases with no gene match: 4. This CDR3 spans 15 amino acids. CDR3 in DNA: TGTGCCAGCAGTTGGGACAGGGGGCCAAATCAGCCCCAGCATTTT. It translates to CASSWDRGPNQPQHF.

The CDR3 coding sequence is TGTGCCAGCAGTTTGACAGGTGGGGCCAACGTCCTGACTTTC. Its translation: CASSLTGGANVLTF. The chain couples TRBV6-1 to TRBJ2-6; possible D gene TRBD1, 6 bases. This CDR3 has 14 amino acids. Trimming left V 5 bases short and J 3 bases short, with 8 bases between. Germline-derived CDR1 and CDR2 are MNHNS and SASEGT.

The rearrangement links TRBV29-1 to TRBJ2-1, with 9 positions matching TRBD2. The J segment lost 4 bases and the V segment lost 7 bases, leaving 8 bases of the junction unmatched. The CDR3 runs 14 residues. Looked up from germline, CDR1 is SQVTM and CDR2 is ANQGSEA. CDR3 in amino acids: CSGLAGALYNEQFF. The DNA for the CDR3 is TGCAGCGGTTTAGCGGGAGCTCTTTACAATGAGCAGTTCTTC.